This TCR beta chain was recorded in a study of T cell responses to AZD1222 COVID-19 vaccine. Study results and limitations: Donors in the cohort were predominantly white British and more often female, and clonal diversity was possibly underestimated. Recipients of AZD1222 seropositive at baseline numbered only 6 or 7. Samples come after the peak T cell response, not at day 14. After two AZD1222 doses, spike-specific TCR breadth and depth rose versus day 0.

Points on this clone: The antigen is undetermined.

Per germline, CDR1 MNHNS and CDR2 SASEGT. The V end lost 3 bases, the J end lost 6 bases, and 6 bases lay between the germline ends. The CDR3 sequence is 11 residues long. The repertoire was sequenced with immunoSEQ multiplex PCR; TCRdb's copy has only in-frame clones and lacks some. The sample carries some 120,000 clones, approximately 85% recorded once. This chain joins TRBV6-1 and TRBJ2-7, with D possibly called TRBD1 or TRBD2 (5 bases each). The starting material was peripheral blood, obtained on day 0 of AZD1222 vaccination. The source is an adult in good health. CDR3 amino acids: CASSDGAEQYF. The CDR3 bases are TGTGCCAGCAGTGACGGGGCCGAGCAGTACTTC.